The 11 T cell receptor beta chains given below trace back to one sample, sequenced in a study of T-cell reconstitution after alpha-beta-depleted transplantation in children. Unique molecular identifiers were incorporated during preparation of the TCRbeta library. TCRdb re-derived calls from the PCR reads in MiXCR, one entry per CDR3 protein. This sample has around 200,000 distinct CDR3 sequences; roughly 10% occur once, and the top ten carry roughly 27%. The material was PBMCs, obtained before TCRalphabeta/CD19-depleted stem cell transplant. These receptor sequences come from a child younger than two with acute myeloid leukemia, due to receive a stem cell transplant.

This clonotype was counted ten times or more. The V call is TRBV21-1, the J call TRBJ1-1; the DNA was not used to check the table's D call, TRBD1. TRBV21-1 is assigned pseudogene status. The CDR3 runs 17 residues. The CDR3 coding sequence is TGTGCCAGCAGCAAAGGTCGGGACAGGGGGGGTGTCACTGAAGCTTTCTTT. Protein: CASSKGRDRGGVTEAFF.

Of note for this clonotype: This may be a read error: a much more frequent sequence differs by one nucleotide. The chain couples TRBV6-2 or TRBV6-3 to TRBJ1-2; 7 bases are a match to TRBD1. Germline V gene sequence: CDR1 MNHEY, CDR2 SVGEGT. CDR3 length: 14 residues. CDR3: CANSLQGPDYGYTF. DNA of the CDR3: TGTGCCAACAGTCTACAGGGGCCTGACTATGGCTACACCTTC.

This clonotype came up many times. The V and J genes are TRBV5-1 and TRBJ2-5, with 16 nucleotides matching TRBD2. The CDR3 covers 15 residues. Germline loops: CDR1 SGHRS, CDR2 YFSETQ. V lost 4 bases, J lost 4 bases, and 1 base stayed unmatched. CDR3 bases: TGCGCCAGCAGCGGGACTAGCGGGAGGGGAGAGACCCAGTACTTC. Its translation is CASSGTSGRGETQYF.

This clonotype was recorded many times. This rearrangement joins TRBV6-2 or TRBV6-3 to TRBJ2-1, with TRBD1 as a possible D gene (11 bases). From germline, CDR1 is MNHEY and CDR2 SVGEGT. The CDR3 loop spans 18 amino acids. Trimming shortened V by 2 bases and J by 6 bases, and 23 bases separated the two germline ends. CDR3 sequence: CASSYGQGALAGANEQFF. Written as DNA, the CDR3 is TGTGCCAGCAGTTACGGACAGGGGGCGCTAGCGGGAGCCAATGAGCAGTTCTTC.

V gene TRBV2 combines with J gene TRBJ1-2; no clear D gene. The CDR3 totals 12 residues. The germline V gene has CDR1 SNHLY and CDR2 FYNNEI. V lost 3 bases, J lost 4 bases, and 6 bases lay in between. CDR3 bases: TGTGCCAGCAGTGAGTTAAGCTATGGCTACACCTTC. Translated: CASSELSYGYTF.

This clonotype came up many times. For the CDR3, the DNA is TGCGCCAGCAGCTTGGACGGGGGTGGTATGTACACTGAAGCTTTCTTT. Translation: CASSLDGGGMYTEAFF. The chain links TRBV5-1 to TRBJ1-1; possibly TRBD1 for D (5 bases). Germline CDR1 and CDR2: SGHRS and YFSETQ. CDR3 size: 16 residues. V was clipped by 0 bases and J by 3 bases, with 15 bases between them.

This clonotype appeared a few times. The chain couples TRBV28 to TRBJ1-4; 7 nucleotides line up with TRBD1. Germline CDR1 MDHEN, CDR2 SYDVKM. This CDR3 has 17 amino acids. Losses at the gene ends were 3 bases for V and 0 bases for J; bases not matched to a gene: 7. For the CDR3, the DNA is TGTGCCAGCAGTTTGCGGACAGGCACTGCAACTAATGAAAAACTGTTTTTT. This encodes CASSLRTGTATNEKLFF.

This clonotype was picked up many times. The genes are TRBV3-1 and TRBJ2-1; 12 nucleotides align to TRBD2. CDR1 is LGHDT and CDR2 is YNNKEL in the germline V gene (reference sequence). This CDR3 comprises 15 residues. V lost 2 bases and J lost 7; bases outside the gene matches: 3. For the CDR3, the DNA is TGTGCCAGCAGCCAAACTAGCGGGAGGCCGAATGAGCAGTTCTTC. Its translation is CASSQTSGRPNEQFF.

This clonotype has at least ten counts. This chain links TRBV18 with TRBJ1-1; the D is unclear. Germline-derived CDR1 and CDR2 are KGHSH and LQKENI. V shed 0 bases and J shed 1 base, with 9 bases lying between them. The CDR3 consists of 15 residues. CDR3 in DNA: TGTGCCAGCTCACCACCCTTACTCAAGAACACTGAAGCTTTCTTT. It codes for CASSPPLLKNTEAFF.

This clonotype was counted ten times or more. The chain couples TRBV12-3 or TRBV12-4 to TRBJ2-7, with TRBD1 matching 9 bases. Trimming at V came to 5 bases and at J to 3 bases, leaving 8 bases not matched to a gene. The CDR3 totals 15 residues. The CDR3 region is CASSAPGTGSYEQYF. In DNA form, the CDR3 reads TGTGCCAGCAGTGCCCCCGGGACAGGGAGCTACGAGCAGTACTTC.

This clonotype appeared many times. V gene TRBV12-3 or TRBV12-4 combines with J gene TRBJ1-5; D might be TRBD1 (5 bases). The germline V and J ends were trimmed by 5 bases and 3 bases, with 8 bases remaining between them. This CDR3 spans 13 amino acids. The CDR3 DNA sequence: TGTGCCAGCAGTCTACAGGTCAATCAGCCCCAGCATTTT. This sequence encodes CASSLQVNQPQHF.